The 4 T cell receptor beta chains presented below share a single source sample, sequenced in a study of blood T cell repertoires in COVID-19. The data were produced by immunoSEQ multiplex PCR, yet TCRdb's version contains in-frame clones alone and is incomplete. The table includes 180,000 or so clones, 87% detected once. The sample was peripheral blood. The receptors were gathered from a man aged 35-49 years with active or convalescent COVID-19.

This clone showed up just once. The J gene is TRBJ1-5, the V gene TRBV19; D is unresolved. CDR3 length equals 14 residues. V shed 4 bases and J shed 2 bases, with 9 bases lying between them. Germline loops: CDR1 LNHDA, CDR2 SQIVND (reference sequence). Written as DNA, the CDR3 is TGTGCCAGTAGTACCCAGCGTGGCAATCAGCCCCAGCATTTT. Translating gives CASSTQRGNQPQHF.

The V call is TRBV7-2, the J call TRBJ2-1, with 8 bases matching TRBD1. Trimming removed 8 bases from V and 3 bases from J; junction bases left unmatched: 6. CDR3 length: 14 amino acids. Germline V CDR1 and CDR2: SGHTA, FQGNSA. CDR3 bases: TGTGCCAGCTCGTTACAGGGGGGCTACAATGAGCAGTTCTTC. This codes for CASSLQGGYNEQFF.

The J gene is TRBJ1-1, the V gene TRBV2; D remains unclear. There are 12 residues in the CDR3. The germline CDR1 and CDR2 sequences are SNHLY and FYNNEI. Trimming cost V 6 bases and J 4 bases, with 9 bases left between them. CDR3 amino acids: CASSWEGTEAFF. CDR3 DNA sequence: TGTGCCAGCAGCTGGGAGGGCACTGAAGCTTTCTTT.

The chain carries TRBV5-8 and TRBJ2-3; D may be TRBD1 (5 bases). V lost 4 bases, J lost 4 bases, and 13 bases lay in between. Per the germline V gene, CDR1 is SGHTS and CDR2 is YDEGEE. The CDR3 is made up of 14 amino acids. The CDR3: CASSLRVSADTQYF. The CDR3 DNA reads TGTGCCAGCAGCCTCAGGGTTTCCGCAGATACGCAGTATTTT. The entire variable domain, with the rest obtained from reference TRBV5-8 and TRBJ2-3, is as follows: EAGVTQSPTHLIKTRGQQATLRCSPISGHTSVYWYQQALGLGLQFLLWYDEGEERNRGNFPPRFSGRQFPNYSSELNVNALELEDSALYLCASSLRVSADTQYFGPGTRLTVL.